These T cell receptor beta chains were read from a single sample in a study of T cells in lung cancer brain metastases. Clones were sequenced by immunoSEQ multiplex PCR, and TCRdb holds only the in-frame ones, with some missing. The table lists 5,000 or so clones, roughly nine tenths of them singletons. Input material: tumor tissue from the primary lung tumor. The receptors originated from a man aged 65-85 years with non-small cell lung cancer. CDR3s include the opening cysteine and the closing phenylalanine or tryptophan. The D gene is left open where the match is weak. Some rows mark clone size as missing; the rest say once, few, many or name a class of expanded clone.

v_gene: TRBV11-2; abundance: .; len: 15; d_gene: .; j_gene: TRBJ2-1; CDR3aa: CVSSLGGAFYNEQFF; CDR3nt: TGTGTCAGCAGCTTAGGGGGGGCCTTCTACAATGAGCAGTTCTTC
v_gene: TRBV6-1; abundance: once; len: 13; d_gene: .; j_gene: TRBJ1-2; CDR3aa: CASSERTTYGYTF; CDR3nt: TGTGCCAGCAGTGAACGGACGACCTATGGCTACACCTTC
v_gene: TRBV29-1; abundance: once; len: 10; d_gene: .; j_gene: TRBJ1-2; CDR3aa: CSVGSPGYTF; CDR3nt: TGCAGTGTTGGGTCCCCTGGCTACACCTTC
v_gene: TRBV9; abundance: .; len: 16; d_gene: TRBD1; j_gene: TRBJ2-7; CDR3aa: CASSPSTGQGHHEQYF; CDR3nt: TGTGCCAGCAGCCCATCGACGGGACAGGGACATCACGAGCAGTACTTC
v_gene: TRBV19; abundance: .; len: 14; d_gene: .; j_gene: TRBJ2-2; CDR3aa: CASSMGAGSGELFF; CDR3nt: TGTGCCAGTAGTATGGGGGCTGGGTCCGGGGAGCTGTTTTTT
v_gene: TRBV10-3; abundance: once; len: 15; d_gene: TRBD2; j_gene: TRBJ2-1; CDR3aa: CAISEASSGSNEQFF; CDR3nt: TGTGCCATCAGTGAGGCTTCTAGCGGGAGCAATGAGCAGTTCTTC
v_gene: TRBV11-1; abundance: .; len: 12; d_gene: .; j_gene: TRBJ2-5; CDR3aa: CASSLGQETQYF; CDR3nt: TGTGCCAGCAGCTTGGGCCAAGAGACCCAGTACTTC
v_gene: TRBV14; abundance: .; len: 12; d_gene: TRBD1; j_gene: TRBJ1-2; CDR3aa: CASSLDRGGYTF; CDR3nt: TGTGCCAGCAGCCTAGACAGGGGTGGCTACACCTTC
v_gene: TRBV5-1; abundance: .; len: 16; d_gene: .; j_gene: TRBJ2-7; CDR3aa: CASSLGVAPGRNEQYF; CDR3nt: TGCGCCAGCAGCTTGGGAGTGGCACCTGGACGGAACGAGCAGTACTTC
v_gene: TRBV25-1; abundance: .; len: 15; d_gene: TRBD1; j_gene: TRBJ1-6; CDR3aa: CASSESTGFNSPLHF; CDR3nt: TGTGCCAGCAGTGAATCGACAGGGTTTAATTCACCCCTCCACTTT
v_gene: TRBV30; abundance: .; len: 13; d_gene: .; j_gene: TRBJ1-2; CDR3aa: CAWSVMGHYGYTF; CDR3nt: TGTGCCTGGAGTGTAATGGGTCACTATGGCTACACCTTC
v_gene: TRBV4-1; abundance: .; len: 17; d_gene: TRBD1; j_gene: TRBJ1-3; CDR3aa: CASSQVVQGSSGNTIYF; CDR3nt: TGCGCCAGCAGCCAAGTGGTACAGGGGAGCTCTGGAAACACCATATATTTT
v_gene: TRBV5-1; abundance: .; len: 18; d_gene: TRBD2; j_gene: TRBJ2-1; CDR3aa: CASSPLLLAGVEPNEQFF; CDR3nt: TGCGCCAGCAGCCCTTTATTACTAGCGGGAGTTGAACCCAATGAGCAGTTCTTC
v_gene: TRBV30; abundance: .; len: 14; d_gene: .; j_gene: TRBJ1-3; CDR3aa: CAWSVIGYGNTIYF; CDR3nt: TGTGCCTGGAGTGTAATAGGGTACGGAAACACCATATATTTT
v_gene: TRBV7-9; abundance: .; len: 15; d_gene: .; j_gene: TRBJ2-7; CDR3aa: CASSSPTGAIYEQYF; CDR3nt: TGTGCCAGCAGCTCCCCCACCGGGGCCATCTACGAGCAGTACTTC
v_gene: TRBV29-1; abundance: .; len: 14; d_gene: .; j_gene: TRBJ2-5; CDR3aa: CSAFTLSGQETQYF; CDR3nt: TGCAGCGCCTTCACCCTTAGCGGCCAAGAGACCCAGTACTTC
v_gene: TRBV10-3; abundance: .; len: 17; d_gene: TRBD1; j_gene: TRBJ1-2; CDR3aa: CAIPSGGTGGAGNGYTF; CDR3nt: TGTGCCATCCCAAGTGGGGGGACAGGGGGCGCGGGAAATGGCTACACCTTC
v_gene: TRBV10-2; abundance: .; len: 18; d_gene: .; j_gene: TRBJ1-6; CDR3aa: CASSVSTFKSSYNSPLHF; CDR3nt: TGCGCCAGCAGTGTATCCACATTTAAAAGCTCCTATAATTCACCCCTCCACTTT
v_gene: TRBV6-5; abundance: .; len: 13; d_gene: .; j_gene: TRBJ2-7; CDR3aa: CASSGTNSYEQYF; CDR3nt: TGTGCCAGCAGTGGGACGAACTCCTACGAGCAGTACTTC
v_gene: TRBV5-4; abundance: .; len: 12; d_gene: .; j_gene: TRBJ1-4; CDR3aa: CASSSRVGELFF; CDR3nt: TGTGCCAGCAGCTCCAGGGTTGGGGAACTGTTTTTT
v_gene: TRBV7-6; abundance: .; len: 16; d_gene: TRBD2; j_gene: TRBJ2-5; CDR3aa: CASSPISGRVQETQYF; CDR3nt: TGTGCCAGCAGCCCGATTAGCGGGAGGGTTCAAGAGACCCAGTACTTC
v_gene: TRBV6-5; abundance: .; len: 14; d_gene: .; j_gene: TRBJ2-7; CDR3aa: CASRLGVTSYEQYF; CDR3nt: TGTGCCAGCAGACTCGGGGTTACCTCCTACGAGCAGTACTTC
v_gene: TRBV7-3; abundance: .; len: 19; d_gene: TRBD2; j_gene: TRBJ2-5; CDR3aa: CASSPPTSGGPPYQETQYF; CDR3nt: TGTGCCAGCAGCCCGCCGACTAGCGGGGGGCCCCCGTACCAAGAGACCCAGTACTTC
v_gene: TRBV2; abundance: .; len: 14; d_gene: .; j_gene: TRBJ2-3; CDR3aa: CASSIGVEADTQYF; CDR3nt: TGTGCCAGCAGTATAGGGGTCGAGGCAGATACGCAGTATTTT
v_gene: TRBV19; abundance: .; len: 14; d_gene: TRBD1; j_gene: TRBJ2-3; CDR3aa: CASSIGQGTDTQYF; CDR3nt: TGTGCCAGTAGTATTGGACAGGGTACGGATACGCAGTATTTT
v_gene: TRBV14; abundance: .; len: 17; d_gene: .; j_gene: TRBJ2-1; CDR3aa: CASSPSLARATDNEQFF; CDR3nt: TGTGCCAGCAGCCCCTCACTCGCACGGGCTACAGACAATGAGCAGTTCTTC